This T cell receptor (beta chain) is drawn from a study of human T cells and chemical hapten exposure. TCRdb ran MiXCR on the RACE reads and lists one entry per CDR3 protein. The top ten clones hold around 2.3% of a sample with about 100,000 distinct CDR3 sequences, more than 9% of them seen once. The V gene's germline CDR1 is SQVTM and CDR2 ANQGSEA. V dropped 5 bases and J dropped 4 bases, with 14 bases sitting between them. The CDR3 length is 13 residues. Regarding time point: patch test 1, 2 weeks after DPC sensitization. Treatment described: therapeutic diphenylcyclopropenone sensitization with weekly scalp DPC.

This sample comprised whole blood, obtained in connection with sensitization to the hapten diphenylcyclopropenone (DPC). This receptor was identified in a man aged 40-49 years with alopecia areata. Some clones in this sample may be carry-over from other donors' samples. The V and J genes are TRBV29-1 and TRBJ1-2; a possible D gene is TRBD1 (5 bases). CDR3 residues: CSVSQGAIYGYTF. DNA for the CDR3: TGCAGCGTTAGCCAGGGAGCCATCTATGGCTACACCTTC. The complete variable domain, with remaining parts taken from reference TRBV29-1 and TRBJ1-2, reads SAVISQKPSRDICQRGTSLTIQCQVDSQVTMMFWYRQQPGQSLTLIATANQGSEATYESGFVIDKFPISRPNLTFSTLTVSNMSPEDSSIYLCSVSQGAIYGYTFGSGTRLTVV.